This T cell receptor beta chain came from a study of T cell responses to AZD1222 COVID-19 vaccine. Study-wide points: Among the donors, most were white British and more were female, and clonal diversity was possibly underestimated.

Libraries were prepared by immunoSEQ multiplex PCR; TCRdb keeps only in-frame clonotypes and omits some of them. The sample holds about 85,000 clones, under 95% seen once. As to this clone: The antigen is undetermined. Germline is not matched at one junction end, which may reflect a read error.

Germline CDR1 SGDLS, CDR2 YYNGEE. The CDR3 spans 14 residues. The chain joins TRBV9 to TRBJ2-7, with D possibly matching TRBD2 (6 bases). The sample consisted of peripheral blood, taken on day 0 of AZD1222 vaccination. The sequence was collected from an adult in good health. The CDR3 loop is CASSADGGRGEQYF. CDR3 nucleotide sequence: TGTGCCAGTAGCGCCGACGGGGGTAGGGGCGAGCAGTACTTC.